The rows below give T cell receptor beta chains drawn from one sample of a study of OX40 agonist ivuxolimab in advanced cancers. TCRdb keeps only in-frame clones here, not all; method: immunoSEQ multiplex PCR. The data hold approximately 46,000 clones, with 70% to 80% observed a single time. The specimen comprised CD4+ or CD8+ T cells sorted from blood, sampled in a trial of the OX40 agonist ivuxolimab. The origin of the receptors is an adult with an advanced solid tumor such as melanoma, head and neck, liver or kidney cancer. Each CDR3 is given with its conserved first and last residue. The D gene is left open where the match is weak. Size is stated for part of the rows, as once, few or many counts, or as a class when the clone is expanded.

v_call: TRBV6-6
j_call: TRBJ2-7
clone_size: -
d_call: -
cdr3_aa: CASSQTNEQYF
cdr3_nt: TGTGCCAGCAGTCAGACGAACGAGCAGTACTTC

v_call: TRBV5-1
j_call: TRBJ2-3
clone_size: -
d_call: -
cdr3_aa: CASSNGLESATDTQYF
cdr3_nt: TGCGCCAGCAGCAACGGACTCGAATCCGCTACAGATACGCAGTATTTT

v_call: TRBV5-1
j_call: TRBJ2-1
clone_size: -
d_call: -
cdr3_aa: CASSLGGGNTEQFF
cdr3_nt: TGCGCCAGCAGCTTGGGGGGCGGGAATACTGAGCAGTTCTTC

v_call: TRBV7-6
j_call: TRBJ2-7
clone_size: -
d_call: TRBD2
cdr3_aa: CASSLNPPAGGPGSYEQYF
cdr3_nt: TGTGCCAGCAGCTTAAATCCTCCAGCGGGAGGGCCGGGCTCCTACGAGCAGTACTTC

v_call: TRBV14
j_call: TRBJ1-1
clone_size: -
d_call: -
cdr3_aa: CASSQTGRGQYTEAFF
cdr3_nt: TGTGCCAGCAGCCAGACGGGAAGAGGACAATACACTGAAGCTTTCTTT

v_call: TRBV15
j_call: TRBJ2-4
clone_size: -
d_call: TRBD2
cdr3_aa: CATSRDWGAGGGNIQYF
cdr3_nt: TGTGCCACCAGCAGAGATTGGGGAGCGGGAGGAGGAAACATTCAGTACTTC

v_call: TRBV30
j_call: TRBJ2-1
clone_size: -
d_call: TRBD2
cdr3_aa: CAWSPSGRGRNEQFF
cdr3_nt: TGTGCCTGGAGTCCGAGCGGGAGAGGTCGCAATGAGCAGTTCTTC

v_call: TRBV2
j_call: TRBJ2-2
clone_size: -
d_call: -
cdr3_aa: CASRRGGTGELFF
cdr3_nt: TGTGCCAGCAGAAGGGGGGGAACCGGGGAGCTGTTTTTT

v_call: TRBV7-9
j_call: TRBJ1-6
clone_size: -
d_call: -
cdr3_aa: CASSLAENSPLHF
cdr3_nt: TGTGCCAGCAGCTTAGCGGAAAATTCACCCCTCCACTTT

v_call: TRBV7-3
j_call: TRBJ2-1
clone_size: -
d_call: TRBD2
cdr3_aa: CASSPLAGEGHEQFF
cdr3_nt: TGTGCCAGCAGCCCACTAGCGGGAGAAGGTCATGAGCAGTTCTTC

v_call: TRBV28
j_call: TRBJ2-3
clone_size: once
d_call: TRBD1
cdr3_aa: CASSRVPGQLGDTQYF
cdr3_nt: TGTGCCAGCAGTCGAGTACCGGGACAGCTTGGAGATACGCAGTATTTT

v_call: TRBV27
j_call: TRBJ2-3
clone_size: -
d_call: -
cdr3_aa: CASSFRTVSTDTQYF
cdr3_nt: TGTGCCAGCAGTTTCCGGACCGTAAGCACAGATACGCAGTATTTT

v_call: TRBV9
j_call: TRBJ2-1
clone_size: -
d_call: -
cdr3_aa: CASSPQGINEQFF
cdr3_nt: TGTGCCAGCAGCCCGCAGGGGATCAATGAGCAGTTCTTC

v_call: TRBV6-1
j_call: TRBJ1-5
clone_size: -
d_call: TRBD1
cdr3_aa: CASSEAVPTGASNQPQHF
cdr3_nt: TGTGCCAGCAGTGAAGCGGTGCCAACAGGGGCAAGTAATCAGCCCCAGCATTTT

v_call: TRBV10-3
j_call: TRBJ2-2
clone_size: -
d_call: TRBD2
cdr3_aa: CATQPETSGRMVAGELFF
cdr3_nt: TGTGCCACCCAACCCGAGACTAGCGGGAGAATGGTGGCCGGGGAGCTGTTTTTT

v_call: TRBV6-6
j_call: TRBJ1-3
clone_size: -
d_call: TRBD1
cdr3_aa: CASSYSTGFSGNTIYF
cdr3_nt: TGTGCCAGCAGTTACTCGACAGGGTTCTCTGGAAACACCATATATTTT

v_call: TRBV5-6
j_call: TRBJ1-1
clone_size: once
d_call: TRBD1
cdr3_aa: CASSPGTGGWNTEAFF
cdr3_nt: TGTGCCAGCAGCCCCGGGACAGGGGGGTGGAACACTGAAGCTTTCTTT

v_call: TRBV28
j_call: TRBJ2-7
clone_size: -
d_call: TRBD1
cdr3_aa: CATLGGQGNPYEQYF
cdr3_nt: TGTGCCACCCTGGGGGGACAGGGAAATCCCTACGAGCAGTACTTC

v_call: TRBV2
j_call: TRBJ2-3
clone_size: -
d_call: TRBD2
cdr3_aa: CASNPWGGSSRTDTQYF
cdr3_nt: TGTGCCAGCAACCCGTGGGGGGGTAGCAGTCGCACAGATACGCAGTATTTT

v_call: TRBV5-3
j_call: TRBJ1-2
clone_size: -
d_call: TRBD1
cdr3_aa: CASSTDRGYGYTF
cdr3_nt: TGTGCCAGCAGCACTGACAGGGGTTATGGCTACACCTTC

v_call: TRBV19
j_call: TRBJ1-3
clone_size: -
d_call: -
cdr3_aa: CASSRQSGNTIYF
cdr3_nt: TGTGCCAGTAGCAGACAGTCTGGAAACACCATATATTTT

v_call: TRBV21-1
j_call: TRBJ2-7
clone_size: -
d_call: -
cdr3_aa: CASSITTGTPYEQYF
cdr3_nt: TGTGCCAGCAGCATCACGACGGGAACTCCCTACGAGCAGTACTTC

v_call: TRBV28
j_call: TRBJ2-7
clone_size: -
d_call: -
cdr3_aa: CASSLGVRANEQYF
cdr3_nt: TGTGCCAGCAGTTTAGGCGTCAGGGCTAACGAGCAGTACTTC

v_call: TRBV5-4
j_call: TRBJ2-2
clone_size: -
d_call: -
cdr3_aa: CASSSDTGELFF
cdr3_nt: TGTGCCAGCAGCTCAGACACCGGGGAGCTGTTTTTT

v_call: TRBV6-1
j_call: TRBJ1-6
clone_size: -
d_call: TRBD1
cdr3_aa: CASSGHPGQLNSYNSPLHF
cdr3_nt: TGTGCCAGCAGTGGACATCCGGGACAGTTAAACTCCTATAATTCACCCCTCCACTTT

v_call: TRBV5-4
j_call: TRBJ2-7
clone_size: once
d_call: TRBD2
cdr3_aa: CASSLVRLAGDEQYF
cdr3_nt: TGTGCCAGCAGCTTAGTTAGACTAGCGGGAGACGAGCAGTACTTC

v_call: TRBV7-8
j_call: TRBJ2-7
clone_size: -
d_call: TRBD1
cdr3_aa: CASSLPRTGYYEQYF
cdr3_nt: TGTGCCAGCAGCTTACCTCGGACAGGGTACTACGAGCAGTACTTC

v_call: TRBV4-1
j_call: TRBJ2-2
clone_size: -
d_call: -
cdr3_aa: CASSQGLGGSAPGELFF
cdr3_nt: TGCGCCAGCAGCCAAGGATTGGGCGGCTCCGCTCCCGGGGAGCTGTTTTTT

v_call: TRBV6-6
j_call: TRBJ1-2
clone_size: -
d_call: -
cdr3_aa: CASSYSATGGYTF
cdr3_nt: TGTGCCAGCAGTTACTCGGCAACAGGAGGCTACACCTTC

v_call: TRBV21-1
j_call: TRBJ2-2
clone_size: few
d_call: -
cdr3_aa: CASSAPGRGRTGELFF
cdr3_nt: TGTGCCAGCAGCGCTCCGGGACGGGGGAGGACCGGGGAGCTGTTTTTT

v_call: TRBV5-4
j_call: TRBJ2-5
clone_size: -
d_call: -
cdr3_aa: CASRKEGGETQYF
cdr3_nt: TGTGCCAGCAGGAAGGAAGGGGGGGAGACCCAGTACTTC

v_call: TRBV7-7
j_call: TRBJ2-4
clone_size: -
d_call: TRBD1
cdr3_aa: CASSLGQGNIQYF
cdr3_nt: TGTGCTAGCAGCTTAGGACAGGGAAACATTCAGTACTTC

v_call: TRBV7-2
j_call: TRBJ2-5
clone_size: -
d_call: -
cdr3_aa: CASSLDFRWGGQLYF
cdr3_nt: TGTGCCAGCAGCTTAGATTTTCGTTGGGGAGGACAGTTGTACTTC

v_call: TRBV5-1
j_call: TRBJ1-3
clone_size: -
d_call: TRBD1
cdr3_aa: CASSFWDRSLSGNTIYF
cdr3_nt: TGCGCCAGCAGCTTCTGGGACAGGAGTCTCTCTGGAAACACCATATATTTT

v_call: TRBV28
j_call: TRBJ1-2
clone_size: once
d_call: -
cdr3_aa: CASRTVNYGYTF
cdr3_nt: TGTGCCAGCAGGACGGTTAACTATGGCTACACCTTC

v_call: TRBV5-1
j_call: TRBJ2-3
clone_size: -
d_call: TRBD2
cdr3_aa: CASSLGASGSGADTQYF
cdr3_nt: TGCGCCAGCAGCTTGGGTGCTAGCGGGAGTGGGGCAGATACGCAGTATTTT

v_call: TRBV2
j_call: TRBJ2-1
clone_size: -
d_call: -
cdr3_aa: CASSDPGTYNEQFF
cdr3_nt: TGTGCCAGCAGTGACCCCGGGACCTACAATGAGCAGTTCTTC

v_call: TRBV6-1
j_call: TRBJ2-1
clone_size: -
d_call: -
cdr3_aa: CASSDRRAYNEQFF
cdr3_nt: TGTGCCAGCAGTGACCGGAGGGCTTACAATGAGCAGTTCTTC

v_call: TRBV5-1
j_call: TRBJ2-1
clone_size: -
d_call: TRBD2
cdr3_aa: CASSLLAGLINEQFF
cdr3_nt: TGCGCCAGCAGCTTGTTAGCGGGACTCATCAATGAGCAGTTCTTC

v_call: TRBV7-8
j_call: TRBJ2-1
clone_size: few
d_call: TRBD2
cdr3_aa: CASSFTSGPLGDEQFF
cdr3_nt: TGTGCCAGCAGCTTTACTAGCGGTCCCCTCGGGGATGAGCAGTTCTTC

v_call: TRBV14
j_call: TRBJ2-1
clone_size: -
d_call: TRBD1
cdr3_aa: CASSQARGTGRYNEQFF
cdr3_nt: TGTGCCAGCAGCCAAGCTCGAGGGACAGGAAGATACAATGAGCAGTTCTTC

v_call: TRBV5-1
j_call: TRBJ2-2
clone_size: medium-sized
d_call: -
cdr3_aa: CASSLNQGGTGGELFF
cdr3_nt: TGCGCCAGCAGCTTGAATCAGGGCGGGACCGGCGGGGAGCTGTTTTTT

v_call: TRBV27
j_call: TRBJ1-2
clone_size: -
d_call: -
cdr3_aa: CASSLRDPNYGYTF
cdr3_nt: TGTGCCAGCAGTTTAAGGGATCCTAACTATGGCTACACCTTC

v_call: TRBV5-5
j_call: TRBJ2-1
clone_size: -
d_call: -
cdr3_aa: CASSSPLSSYNEQFF
cdr3_nt: TGTGCCAGCAGCTCCCCACTTAGCTCCTACAATGAGCAGTTCTTC

v_call: TRBV5-4
j_call: TRBJ2-5
clone_size: -
d_call: TRBD2
cdr3_aa: CASSLAGVRETQYF
cdr3_nt: TGTGCCAGCAGCTTAGCGGGAGTCAGGGAGACCCAGTACTTC

v_call: TRBV7-3
j_call: TRBJ2-1
clone_size: -
d_call: -
cdr3_aa: CASSLGWSSYNEQFF
cdr3_nt: TGTGCCAGCAGCTTAGGATGGAGCTCCTACAATGAGCAGTTCTTC

v_call: TRBV6-1
j_call: TRBJ1-5
clone_size: -
d_call: -
cdr3_aa: CASTSGAFGNQPQHF
cdr3_nt: TGTGCCAGCACTAGTGGGGCATTCGGCAATCAGCCCCAGCATTTT

v_call: TRBV28
j_call: TRBJ2-7
clone_size: -
d_call: -
cdr3_aa: CASRSAGGRDEQYF
cdr3_nt: TGTGCCAGCAGGTCCGCCGGGGGAAGGGACGAGCAGTACTTC

v_call: TRBV28
j_call: TRBJ1-4
clone_size: -
d_call: TRBD1
cdr3_aa: CASSRLQGAHEKLFF
cdr3_nt: TGTGCCAGCAGCCGACTACAGGGGGCGCACGAAAAACTGTTTTTT

v_call: TRBV5-1
j_call: TRBJ1-4
clone_size: -
d_call: -
cdr3_aa: CASSSAPTGRTNEKLFF
cdr3_nt: TGCGCCAGCAGCTCCGCTCCTACAGGGAGAACTAATGAAAAACTGTTTTTT

v_call: TRBV5-6
j_call: TRBJ2-5
clone_size: -
d_call: TRBD1
cdr3_aa: CASSLVQGAGETQYF
cdr3_nt: TGTGCCAGCAGCTTGGTGCAGGGGGCAGGGGAGACCCAGTACTTC

v_call: TRBV7-8
j_call: TRBJ1-1
clone_size: -
d_call: TRBD1
cdr3_aa: CASSLVRTGNTEAFF
cdr3_nt: TGTGCCAGCAGCTTAGTGAGGACAGGAAACACTGAAGCTTTCTTT